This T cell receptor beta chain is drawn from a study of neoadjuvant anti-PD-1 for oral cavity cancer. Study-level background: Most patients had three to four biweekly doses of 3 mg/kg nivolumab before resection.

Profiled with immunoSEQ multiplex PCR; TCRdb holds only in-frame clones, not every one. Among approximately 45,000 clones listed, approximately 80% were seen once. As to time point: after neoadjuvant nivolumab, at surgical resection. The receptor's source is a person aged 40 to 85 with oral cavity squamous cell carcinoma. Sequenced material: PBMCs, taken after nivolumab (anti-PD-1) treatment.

In nucleotides, the CDR3 is TGTGCCAGCAGTACAATATTGGGGGACAGAAGCTCTGGGGCCAACGTCCTGACTTTC. Amino acid sequence: CASSTILGDRSSGANVLTF. This chain uses TRBV2 with TRBJ2-6; TRBD1 matches 7 bases. The junction had 13 bases not matched to a gene; V was cut back by 5 bases and J by 0 bases. The CDR3 extends over 19 amino acids. The germline V gene encodes CDR1 SNHLY and CDR2 FYNNEI.